This record covers a single T cell receptor (beta chain). Its antigen is not known. The data belong to a study of vaccination and CD4 T cells after COVID-19. Treatment noted: 10-day PBMC culture with coronavirus spike peptide pools or control peptides (ViraFEST assay). The Oncomine TCR Beta short-read assay was applied to DNA of cultured CD4+ T cells. TCRdb recomputed calls from the PCR reads with MiXCR, one row per CDR3 protein. The sample holds 9,000 to 15,000 distinct CDR3 sequences, roughly three fifths seen once. From germline, CDR1 is SEHNR and CDR2 FQNEAQ (reference sequence). CDR3 length: 16 amino acids. V was shortened by 5 bases and J by 3 bases, with 20 bases between the two germline ends.

The origin of this receptor is a human donor who had recovered from COVID-19. The source material was CD4+ T cells from blood, cultured in vitro. The chain is built from TRBV7-9 and TRBJ2-7; possibly TRBD2 for D (5 bases). CDR3 protein: CASSPILRRAFYEQYF. For the CDR3, the DNA is TGTGCCAGCAGCCCCATTCTTAGGCGGGCGTTCTACGAGCAGTACTTC.